Below, 2 T cell receptor beta chains from the same sample are listed, as sequenced in a study of cytomegalovirus exposure and HLA in healthy donors. Only in-frame clones appear in the TCRdb table, and some are missing; sequencing was by immunoSEQ multiplex PCR. The data show some 160,000 clones, 80% to 95% seen once. Sample: PBMCs. The receptors originated from a man aged 18-30 years in good health and CMV-seronegative.

The genes are TRBV7-9 and TRBJ2-7; D unresolved. The CDR3 covers 12 residues. CDR1 is SEHNR, CDR2 FQNEAQ, per germline (reference sequence). The germline V and J ends were trimmed by 3 bases and 5 bases, with 8 bases remaining between them. The CDR3 protein is CASSFGANEQYV. The CDR3, as DNA: TGTGCCAGCAGCTTTGGAGCTAACGAGCAGTACGTC.

V gene TRBV9 combines with J gene TRBJ2-3; D might be TRBD2 (6 bases). This CDR3 has 14 amino acids. Germline V gives CDR1 SGDLS, CDR2 YYNGEE. Trimming pared 4 bases from V and 0 bases from J, leaving 9 bases between. The CDR3 region is CASSSGTSTDTQYF. CDR3 bases: TGTGCCAGCAGCTCTGGGACTAGCACAGATACGCAGTATTTT.